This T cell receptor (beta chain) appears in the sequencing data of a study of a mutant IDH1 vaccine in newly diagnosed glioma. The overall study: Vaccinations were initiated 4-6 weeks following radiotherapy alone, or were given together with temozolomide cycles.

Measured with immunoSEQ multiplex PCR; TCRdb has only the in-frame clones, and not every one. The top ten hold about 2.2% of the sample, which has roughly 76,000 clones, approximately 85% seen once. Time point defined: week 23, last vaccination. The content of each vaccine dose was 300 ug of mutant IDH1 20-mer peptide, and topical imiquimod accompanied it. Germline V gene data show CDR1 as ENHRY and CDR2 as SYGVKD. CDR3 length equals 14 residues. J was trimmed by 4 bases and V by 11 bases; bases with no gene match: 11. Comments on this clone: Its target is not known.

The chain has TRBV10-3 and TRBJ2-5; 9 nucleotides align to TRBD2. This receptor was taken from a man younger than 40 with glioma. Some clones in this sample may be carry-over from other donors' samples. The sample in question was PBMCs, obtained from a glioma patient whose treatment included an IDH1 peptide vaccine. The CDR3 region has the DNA TGTGCCCTGACTAGCGGCCCGGGGGGAGAGACCCAGTACTTC. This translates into CALTSGPGGETQYF.